This T cell receptor beta chain derives from a study of cytomegalovirus exposure and HLA in healthy donors. General study results and limits: Association with HLA alleles at 0.05 false discovery rate was found for around 17,000 TCR beta sequences in a later analysis.

As regards this clone: The antigen is undetermined.

V shed 0 bases and J 4 bases; nucleotides not matched to a gene: 3. Germline lookup yields CDR1 SGHTA and CDR2 FQGNSA. The CDR3 length is 16 residues. The PCR was carried out with 60 Vbeta primers and 13 Jbeta primers. The repertoire was sequenced with immunoSEQ multiplex PCR; TCRdb's copy has only in-frame clones and lacks some. The top ten clones hold approximately 2.3% of a sample with about 160,000 clones, roughly 80% of them seen once. The sequenced material came from PBMCs. The chain uses TRBV7-2 and TRBJ1-4; 9 bases map to TRBD1. This sequence was found in a male donor in good health and CMV-seronegative. CDR3 in amino acids: CASSLAQGAINEKLFF. The DNA for the CDR3 is TGTGCCAGCAGCTTAGCACAGGGGGCGATTAATGAAAAACTGTTTTTT.